These 22 T cell receptor beta chains were sequenced from one sample in a study of shared clonotypes between healthy human individuals. The table came from immunoSEQ multiplex PCR; TCRdb's copy has only in-frame clones and leaves some out. The sample has under 2,000,000 clones; just under 95% are singletons. Naive CD8 populations comprised CD45RO-negative cells positively selected for CCR7, excluding terminally differentiated effector memory CD45RA+ cells. The sequenced sample consisted of naive CD8+ T cells sorted from blood. Receptors were obtained from a man between 18 and 35 years old in good health.

A remark on this clone: In the same sample, other DNA sequences code for this CDR3. The rearrangement uses TRBV5-6 and TRBJ1-1; possible D gene TRBD1, 6 bases. Germline values: CDR1 SGHDT, CDR2 YYEEEE. V was pared by 2 bases and J by 4 bases, with 12 bases between. CDR3 length: 14 residues. The DNA of the CDR3 is TGTGCCAGCAGCTTATGGGGGGCGGGCACTGAAGCTTTCTTT. This sequence encodes CASSLWGAGTEAFF. Full variable domain (outside the CDR3, taken from reference TRBV5-6 and TRBJ1-1): DAGVTQSPTHLIKTRGQQVTLRCSPKSGHDTVSWYQQALGQGPQFIFQYYEEEERQRGNFPDRFSGHQFPNYSSELNVNALLLGDSALYLCASSLWGAGTEAFFGQGTRLTVV.

This clone was detected only once. This rearrangement joins TRBV6-1 to TRBJ2-3, with D unclear. V gave up 1 base and J gave up 6 bases, with 14 bases separating them. The CDR3 spans 15 residues. Germline V gene lookup returns CDR1 MNHNS and CDR2 SASEGT. The CDR3, as DNA: TGTGCCAGCAGTGAAGAAGTCCAGCCTGAGGATACGCAGTATTTT. Its translation: CASSEEVQPEDTQYF.

The V gene is TRBV7-9, the J gene TRBJ2-5; 9 nucleotides align to TRBD1. The ends lost 4 bases at V and 1 base at J; junction bases unmatched: 7. Germline values: CDR1 SEHNR, CDR2 FQNEAQ (reference sequence). This CDR3 has 16 amino acids. CDR3 amino acids: CASSWSRQGVQETQYF. The CDR3 coding sequence is TGTGCCAGCAGCTGGAGTCGACAGGGGGTCCAAGAGACCCAGTACTTC.

J is TRBJ2-7 and V is TRBV29-1; TRBD2 aligns across 11 bases. V was pared by 5 bases and J by 3 bases, with 6 bases of the junction left unmatched. The CDR3 extends over 14 amino acids. Germline V gene sequence: CDR1 SQVTM, CDR2 ANQGSEA. Here the CDR3 reads CSVNLAGGLYEQYF. The CDR3 DNA follows: TGCAGCGTTAACTTAGCGGGAGGGCTCTACGAGCAGTACTTC.

The J gene is TRBJ2-1, the V gene TRBV2; tentatively, D is TRBD1 (6 bases). V was trimmed by 3 bases and J by 0 bases, leaving 12 bases between them. This CDR3 region has 16 residues. Germline CDR1 SNHLY, CDR2 FYNNEI. This chain's CDR3 is CASSEPGQSSYNEQFF. Written as DNA, the CDR3 is TGTGCCAGCAGTGAGCCTGGACAGAGCTCCTACAATGAGCAGTTCTTC.

The V gene is TRBV12-5, the J gene TRBJ2-2, with D possibly TRBD2 on 6 matching bases. With 8 bases removed from V and 6 bases from J, the gap between germline ends came to 13 bases. CDR1 is LGHNT and CDR2 is FRNRAP in the germline V gene. The CDR3 is 13 amino acids. CDR3 sequence: CASSGREPGELFF. In DNA form, the CDR3 reads TGTGCTAGTTCTGGTCGGGAGCCCGGGGAGCTGTTTTTT.

The chain joins TRBV5-1 to TRBJ2-7, with D unresolved. The germline CDR1 and CDR2 sequences are SGHRS and YFSETQ. Trimming left V 1 base short and J 1 base short, with 12 bases between. The CDR3 extends over 15 amino acids. CDR3 nucleotides: TGCGCCAGCAGCTTGTTCGCTGACCCGTCCTACGAGCAGTACTTC. Translated: CASSLFADPSYEQYF.

The V call is TRBV15, the J call TRBJ2-7; TRBD1 is a possible D gene (6 bases). The length of the CDR3 is 14 residues. V was shortened by 4 bases and J by 4 bases, with 14 bases between the two germline ends. Germline V gene lookup returns CDR1 LNHNV and CDR2 YYDKDF (reference sequence). CDR3 loop: CATSTNRERYEQYF. The CDR3 DNA follows: TGTGCCACCAGCACGAACAGGGAAAGGTACGAGCAGTACTTC.

The gene calls are TRBV25-1 and TRBJ2-5; D remains ambiguous. The CDR3 is 13 residues long. Germline values: CDR1 MGHDK, CDR2 SYGVNS. V dropped 6 bases and J dropped 4 bases, with 12 bases sitting between them. DNA of the CDR3: TGTGCCAGCAGCCCAGAGAATATAGAGACCCAGTACTTC. This gives the protein CASSPENIETQYF.

The chain links TRBV4-1 to TRBJ2-7; 7 bases are a match to TRBD2. The CDR3 sequence is 13 residues long. The ends lost 4 bases at V and 2 bases at J; junction bases unmatched: 2. Germline lookup yields CDR1 MGHRA and CDR2 YSYEKL. The CDR3 bases are TGCGCCAGCAGCCGCACTAGCGCCTACGAGCAGTACTTC. This gives the protein CASSRTSAYEQYF.

For this clone: The same CDR3 can be traced to other DNA sequences in this sample. The rearrangement uses TRBV30 and TRBJ2-7; TRBD2 might be the D (5 bases). Germline V gives CDR1 GTSNPN, CDR2 SVGIG (reference sequence). This CDR3 comprises 12 residues. Trimming pared 0 bases from V and 5 bases from J, leaving 8 bases between. CDR3 nucleotide sequence: TGTGCCTGGAGTGTACTGGGAGACGAGCAGTACTTC. The encoded protein is CAWSVLGDEQYF.

The chain combines TRBV7-2 with TRBJ2-7, with D unresolved. CDR1 SGHTA and CDR2 FQGNSA come from the germline V gene. V lost 6 bases and J 1 base, leaving 10 bases between the germline ends. There are 13 residues in the CDR3. The CDR3 bases are TGTGCCAGCAGTTGGCTCCCATCCTACGAGCAGTACTTC. Translated: CASSWLPSYEQYF. Variable domain in full (rest from reference TRBV7-2 and TRBJ2-7): GAGVSQSPSNKVTEKGKDVELRCDPISGHTALYWYRQSLGQGLEFLIYFQGNSAPDKSGLPSDRFSAERTGGSVSTLTIQRTQQEDSAVYLCASSWLPSYEQYFGPGTRLTVT.

The chain combines TRBV18 with TRBJ1-2; no firm D call. Germline CDR1 and CDR2: KGHSH and LQKENI. The CDR3 has 14 amino acids. The V end was cut by 0 bases, the J end by 6 bases, with 11 bases between. CDR3 in DNA: TGTGCCAGCTCACCACCTGAGACGGAGGATGGCTACACCTTC. Its translation: CASSPPETEDGYTF.

J is TRBJ2-5 and V is TRBV18; 9 bases align to TRBD1. Germline CDR1 reads KGHSH; CDR2 reads LQKENI. V was clipped by 4 bases and J by 2 bases; unmatched bases: 8. The CDR3 contains 16 residues. The CDR3 is CASSQAGQGWQETQYF. In DNA, the CDR3 is TGTGCCAGCTCACAAGCGGGACAGGGCTGGCAAGAGACCCAGTACTTC. Full variable domain (remainder filled in from reference TRBV18 and TRBJ2-5): NAGVMQNPRHLVRRRGQEARLRCSPMKGHSHVYWYRQLPEEGLKFMVYLQKENIIDESGMPKERFSAEFPKEGPSILRIQQVVRGDSAAYFCASSQAGQGWQETQYFGPGTRLLVL.

The rearrangement joins TRBV4-1 to TRBJ2-3, with TRBD2 matching 15 bases. Germline loops: CDR1 MGHRA, CDR2 YSYEKL. Trimming removed 0 bases from V and 3 bases from J; junction bases left unmatched: 7. The CDR3 runs 19 residues. CDR3 protein: CASSQEDTGTSGGTDTQYF. CDR3 in DNA: TGCGCCAGCAGCCAAGAAGACACCGGGACTAGCGGGGGGACAGATACGCAGTATTTT.

With regard to this clone: This same CDR3 is encoded by further DNA sequences in the sample. The CDR3 here is CSVEGNQETQYF. The DNA for the CDR3 is TGCAGCGTTGAAGGCAACCAAGAGACCCAGTACTTC. J is TRBJ2-5 and V is TRBV29-1; D is undetermined. The CDR3 sequence is 12 residues long. The germline V and J ends were trimmed by 1 base and 0 bases, with 3 bases remaining between them. CDR1 SQVTM and CDR2 ANQGSEA come from the germline V gene.

The genes are TRBV28 and TRBJ2-7; D possibly corresponds to TRBD2 (6 bases). Germline CDR1 and CDR2: MDHEN and SYDVKM. This CDR3 is 12 amino acids long. V was trimmed by 10 bases and J by 4 bases, leaving 14 bases between them. Here the CDR3 DNA reads TGTGCCACGGACGGGGGTGGGTACGAGCAGTACTTC. Its protein product is CATDGGGYEQYF.

This clone was recorded once. The chain joins TRBV2 to TRBJ2-7; 13 nucleotides match TRBD2. Unmatched junction bases numbered 2, after V lost 3 bases and J lost 0 bases. The CDR3 has 16 residues. The germline V gene has CDR1 SNHLY and CDR2 FYNNEI. CDR3 nucleotide sequence: TGTGCCAGCAGTGAGACTAGCGGGGGGTACTCCTACGAGCAGTACTTC. This translates into CASSETSGGYSYEQYF.

The chain employs TRBV10-1 and TRBJ2-7, with 8 nucleotides matching TRBD1. This CDR3 contains 15 residues. Germline V CDR1 and CDR2: WNHNN, SYGVQD (reference sequence). Unmatched junction bases numbered 8, after V lost 3 bases and J lost 4 bases. CDR3: CASSEARGPIYEQYF. CDR3 bases: TGCGCCAGCAGTGAAGCCAGGGGGCCAATATACGAGCAGTACTTC.

The V and J genes are TRBV7-8 and TRBJ2-1, with 8 positions matching TRBD2. Unmatched junction bases numbered 9, after V lost 7 bases and J lost 4 bases. Germline V CDR1 and CDR2: SGHVS, FQNEAQ. The CDR3 contains 15 residues. CDR3 loop: CASTASGQPYNEQFF. CDR3 sequence (DNA): TGTGCCAGCACGGCTAGCGGGCAACCTTACAATGAGCAGTTCTTC.

The chain has TRBV28 and TRBJ2-5; either TRBD1 or TRBD2 may fit D (6 bases each). The CDR3 spans 13 residues. The germline gives CDR1 MDHEN, CDR2 SYDVKM. V dropped 4 bases and J dropped 5 bases, with 11 bases sitting between them. For the CDR3, the DNA is TGTGCCAGCAGTTACGGGGGCAGTGAGACCCAGTACTTC. Amino acids: CASSYGGSETQYF.

A note on this clone: The sample holds other DNA sequences that translate to the same CDR3. The rearrangement uses TRBV7-9 and TRBJ2-5; D gene unclear. The CDR3 is 11 amino acids. Germline V CDR1 and CDR2: SEHNR, FQNEAQ (reference sequence). The V gene lost 5 bases and the J gene lost 4 bases, with 5 bases spanning the gap. The chain's CDR3 is CASSARETQYF. The CDR3 nucleotides are TGTGCCAGCAGCGCGAGAGAGACCCAGTACTTC.